This T cell receptor (beta chain) came from a study of shared clonotypes between healthy human individuals. CDR3 length: 17 amino acids. Trimming pared 4 bases from V and 1 base from J, leaving 18 bases between. Germline V lookup: CDR1 MDHEN, CDR2 SYDVKM. Authors' processing steps: Filtering differed because ImmunoSEQ produced junction-only sequences that carried no quality scores. The assay was immunoSEQ multiplex PCR, and TCRdb's table has in-frame clones only and misses some. Clone size and V and J calls were adopted from that table, with D and trimming inferred from the DNA. Seen here are around 2,000,000 clones, roughly 91% observed once, and the top ten hold 1.5% to 2%. Points from the study as a whole: Roughly 4.6% of naive CD4 clonotypes were common to a few donors.

Turning to this clone: What it binds is not known.

It was CD45RO-negative cells, positively selected for CCR7, that made up naive CD8 cells, with terminally differentiated effector memory CD45RA+ cells excluded. Healthy HIV-negative adults with no recent acute infections or vaccinations were recruited as donors. The clonotype originates from a young man in good health. Some clones in this sample may be carry-over from other donors' samples. The V call is TRBV28, the J call TRBJ2-3, with D perhaps TRBD1 or TRBD2 (6 bases each). The sample taken for sequencing was naive CD8+ T cells from PBMCs. The CDR3 spells CASSSDGPRGGTDTQYF. CDR3 in DNA: TGTGCCAGCAGTTCTGACGGGCCTAGGGGGGGCACAGATACGCAGTATTTT.